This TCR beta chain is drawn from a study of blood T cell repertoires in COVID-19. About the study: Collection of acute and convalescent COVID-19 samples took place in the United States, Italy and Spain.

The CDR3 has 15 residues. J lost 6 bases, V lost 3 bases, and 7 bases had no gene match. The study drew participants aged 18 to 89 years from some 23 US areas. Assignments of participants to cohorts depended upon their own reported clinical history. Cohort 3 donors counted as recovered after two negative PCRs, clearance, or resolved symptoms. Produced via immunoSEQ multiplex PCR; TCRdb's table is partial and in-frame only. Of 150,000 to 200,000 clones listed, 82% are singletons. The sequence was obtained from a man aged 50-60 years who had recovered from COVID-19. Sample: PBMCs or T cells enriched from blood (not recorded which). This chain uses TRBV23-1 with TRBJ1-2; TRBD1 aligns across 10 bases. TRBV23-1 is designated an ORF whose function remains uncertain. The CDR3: CASSQPDRGRDGYTF. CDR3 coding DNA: TGCGCCAGCAGTCAGCCCGACAGGGGGCGAGATGGCTACACCTTC.